This T cell receptor (beta chain) emerged from a study of cytomegalovirus exposure and HLA in healthy donors. Researchers ran the PCR with 60 Vbeta and 13 Jbeta primers. Profiling relied on immunoSEQ multiplex PCR, and the TCRdb table lists in-frame clones only, not all of them. The repertoire includes fewer than 200,000 clones, about 72% of them detected once, and under 2.5% sits in the top ten. The CDR3 runs to 15 residues. Trimming cost V 3 bases and J 5 bases; bases outside gene matches: 9. Germline values: CDR1 SGHRS, CDR2 YFSETQ. Source material: PBMCs. The V call is TRBV5-1, the J call TRBJ2-5; 8 positions match TRBD1. The sequence was collected from a human donor in good health. The CDR3 DNA is TGCGCCAGCAGCTGGGGGCAGGGGGCACAGGAGACCCAGTACTTC. It specifies CASSWGQGAQETQYF.